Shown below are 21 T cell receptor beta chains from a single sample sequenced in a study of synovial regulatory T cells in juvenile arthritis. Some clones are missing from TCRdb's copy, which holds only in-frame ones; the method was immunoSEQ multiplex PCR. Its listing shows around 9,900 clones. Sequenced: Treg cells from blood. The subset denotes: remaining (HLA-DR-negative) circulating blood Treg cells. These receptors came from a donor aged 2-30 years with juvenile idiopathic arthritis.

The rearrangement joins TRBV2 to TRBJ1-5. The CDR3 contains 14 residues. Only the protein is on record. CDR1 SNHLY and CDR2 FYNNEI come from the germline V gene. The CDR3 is CASSEEGTRGPQHF.

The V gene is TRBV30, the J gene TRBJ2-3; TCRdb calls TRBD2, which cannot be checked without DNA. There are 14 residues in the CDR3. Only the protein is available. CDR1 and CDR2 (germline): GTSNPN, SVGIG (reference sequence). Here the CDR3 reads CAWSPRGGSYTQYF.

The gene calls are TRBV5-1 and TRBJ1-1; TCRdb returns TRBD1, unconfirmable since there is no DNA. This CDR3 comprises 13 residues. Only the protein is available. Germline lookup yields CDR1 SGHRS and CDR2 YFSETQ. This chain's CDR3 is CASSLGAHTEAFF.

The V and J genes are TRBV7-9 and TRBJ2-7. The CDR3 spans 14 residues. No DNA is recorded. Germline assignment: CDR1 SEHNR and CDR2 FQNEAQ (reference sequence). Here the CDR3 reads CASSLEDGSYEQYF. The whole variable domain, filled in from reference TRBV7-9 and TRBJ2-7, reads DTGVSQNPRHKITKRGQNVTFRCDPISEHNRLYWYRQTLGQGPEFLTYFQNEAQLEKSRLLSDRFSAERPKGSFSTLEIQRTEQGDSAMYLCASSLEDGSYEQYFGPGTRLTVT.

The CDR3 reads CASSPAGVYHNNYGYTF. This chain joins TRBV28 and TRBJ1-2. Germline CDR1 reads MDHEN; CDR2 reads SYDVKM. This CDR3 contains 17 residues. The entry carries no DNA sequence.

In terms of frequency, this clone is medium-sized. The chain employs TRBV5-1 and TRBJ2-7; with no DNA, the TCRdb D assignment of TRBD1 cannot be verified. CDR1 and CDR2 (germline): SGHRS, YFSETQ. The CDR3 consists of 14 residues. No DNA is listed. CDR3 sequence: CASSRGQPLYEQYF. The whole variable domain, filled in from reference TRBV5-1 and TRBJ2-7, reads KAGVTQTPRYLIKTRGQQVTLSCSPISGHRSVSWYQQTPGQGLQFLFEYFSETQRNKGNFPGRFSGRQFSNSRSEMNVSTLELGDSALYLCASSRGQPLYEQYFGPGTRLTVT.

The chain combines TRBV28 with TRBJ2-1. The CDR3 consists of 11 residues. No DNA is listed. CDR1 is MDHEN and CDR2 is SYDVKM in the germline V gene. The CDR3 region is CASTDPLEQFF.

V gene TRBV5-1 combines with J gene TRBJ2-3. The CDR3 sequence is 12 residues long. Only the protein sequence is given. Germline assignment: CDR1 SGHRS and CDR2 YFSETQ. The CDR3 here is CASSLAPDTQYF.

The CDR3 protein is CASSMEGQGFNSPLHF. The rearrangement joins TRBV5-1 to TRBJ1-6; TCRdb's D call, TRBD1, is unchecked because there is no DNA. The CDR3 spans 16 residues. Only the protein is on record. Germline V gives CDR1 SGHRS, CDR2 YFSETQ.

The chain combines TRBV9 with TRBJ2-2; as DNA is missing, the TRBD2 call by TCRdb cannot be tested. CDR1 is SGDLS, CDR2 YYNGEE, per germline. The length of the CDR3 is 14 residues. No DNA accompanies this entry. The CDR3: CASSVRLAGEELFF.

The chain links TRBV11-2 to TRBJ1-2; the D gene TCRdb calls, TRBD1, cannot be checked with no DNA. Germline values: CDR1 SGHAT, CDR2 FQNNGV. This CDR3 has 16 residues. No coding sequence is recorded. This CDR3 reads CASSLEGQAGLYGYTF. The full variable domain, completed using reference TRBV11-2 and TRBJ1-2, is EAGVAQSPRYKIIEKRQSVAFWCNPISGHATLYWYQQILGQGPKLLIQFQNNGVVDDSQLPKDRFSAERLKGVDSTLKIQPAKLEDSAVYLCASSLEGQAGLYGYTFGSGTRLTVV.

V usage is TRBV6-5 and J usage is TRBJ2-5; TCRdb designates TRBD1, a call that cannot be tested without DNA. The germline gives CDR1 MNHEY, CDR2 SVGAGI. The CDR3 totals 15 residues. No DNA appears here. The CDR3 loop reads CASRGHRGGQETQYF.

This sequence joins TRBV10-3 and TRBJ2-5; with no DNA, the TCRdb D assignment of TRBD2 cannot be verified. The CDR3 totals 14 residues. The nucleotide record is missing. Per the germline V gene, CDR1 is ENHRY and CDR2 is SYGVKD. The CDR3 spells CAISDASGQETQYF.

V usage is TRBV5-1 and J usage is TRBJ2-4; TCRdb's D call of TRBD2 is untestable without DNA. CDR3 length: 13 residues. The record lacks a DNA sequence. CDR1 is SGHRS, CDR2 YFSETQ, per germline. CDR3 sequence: CASRGGLENIQYF.

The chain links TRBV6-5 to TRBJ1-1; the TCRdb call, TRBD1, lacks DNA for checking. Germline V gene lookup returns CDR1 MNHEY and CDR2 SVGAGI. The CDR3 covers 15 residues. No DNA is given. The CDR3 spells CASSYSTTRNTEAFF.

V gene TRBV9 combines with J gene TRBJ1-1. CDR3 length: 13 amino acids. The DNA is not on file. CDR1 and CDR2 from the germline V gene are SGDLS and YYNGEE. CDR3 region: CASSVMGDTEAFF. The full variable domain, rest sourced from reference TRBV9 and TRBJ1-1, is DSGVTQTPKHLITATGQRVTLRCSPRSGDLSVYWYQQSLDQGLQFLIQYYNGEERAKGNILERFSAQQFPDLHSELNLSSLELGDSALYFCASSVMGDTEAFFGQGTRLTVV.

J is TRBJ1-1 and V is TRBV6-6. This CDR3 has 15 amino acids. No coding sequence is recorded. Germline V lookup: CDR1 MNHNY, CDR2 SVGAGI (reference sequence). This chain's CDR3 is CASSYFGVTNTEAFF.

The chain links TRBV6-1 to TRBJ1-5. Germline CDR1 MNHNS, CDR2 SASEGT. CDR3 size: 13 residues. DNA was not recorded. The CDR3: CASSVMENQPQHF.

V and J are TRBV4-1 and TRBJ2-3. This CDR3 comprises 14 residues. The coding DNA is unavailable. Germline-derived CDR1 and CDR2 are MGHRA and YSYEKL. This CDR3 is CASSQAGRTDTQYF.

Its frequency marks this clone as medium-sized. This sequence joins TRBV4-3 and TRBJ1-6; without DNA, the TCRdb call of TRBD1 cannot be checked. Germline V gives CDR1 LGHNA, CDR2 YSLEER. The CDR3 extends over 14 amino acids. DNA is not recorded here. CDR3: CASSQGDSQAPLHF.

CDR3 in amino acids: CAWSVGGVDTQYF. J is TRBJ2-3 and V is TRBV30; the TCRdb D gene call, TRBD2, has no DNA to confirm it. This CDR3 comprises 13 residues. No coding sequence is recorded. Germline V gene data show CDR1 as GTSNPN and CDR2 as SVGIG (reference sequence).